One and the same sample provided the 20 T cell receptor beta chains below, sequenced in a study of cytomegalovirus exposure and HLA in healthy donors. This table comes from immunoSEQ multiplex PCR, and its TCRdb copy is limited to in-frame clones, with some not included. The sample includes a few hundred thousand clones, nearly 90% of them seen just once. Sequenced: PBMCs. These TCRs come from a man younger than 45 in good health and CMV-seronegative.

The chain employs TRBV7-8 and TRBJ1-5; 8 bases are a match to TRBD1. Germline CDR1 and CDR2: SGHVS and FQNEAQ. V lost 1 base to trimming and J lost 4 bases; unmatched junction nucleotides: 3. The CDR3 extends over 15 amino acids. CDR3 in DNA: TGTGCCAGCAGCTTAGGGACAGGGAATAATCAGCCCCAGCATTTT. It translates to CASSLGTGNNQPQHF.

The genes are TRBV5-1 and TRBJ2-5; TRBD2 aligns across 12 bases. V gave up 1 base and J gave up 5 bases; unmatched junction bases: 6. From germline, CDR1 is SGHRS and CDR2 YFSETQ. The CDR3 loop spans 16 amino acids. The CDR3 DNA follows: TGCGCCAGCAGCTTGACTAGCGGGGGGTCCTTGGAGACCCAGTACTTC. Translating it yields CASSLTSGGSLETQYF.

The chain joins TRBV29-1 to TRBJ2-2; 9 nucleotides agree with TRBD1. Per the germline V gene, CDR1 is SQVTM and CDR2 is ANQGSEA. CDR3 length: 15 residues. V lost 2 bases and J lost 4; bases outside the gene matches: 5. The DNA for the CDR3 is TGCAGCGTTGAAAAAGGACAGGGGACCACCGGGGAGCTGTTTTTT. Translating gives CSVEKGQGTTGELFF.

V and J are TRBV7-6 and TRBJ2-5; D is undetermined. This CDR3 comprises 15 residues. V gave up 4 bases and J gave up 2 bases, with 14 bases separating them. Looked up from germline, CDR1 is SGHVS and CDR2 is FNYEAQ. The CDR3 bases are TGTGCCAGCAGCTCCCTGATGACTTCTCAAGAGACCCAGTACTTC. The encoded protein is CASSSLMTSQETQYF.

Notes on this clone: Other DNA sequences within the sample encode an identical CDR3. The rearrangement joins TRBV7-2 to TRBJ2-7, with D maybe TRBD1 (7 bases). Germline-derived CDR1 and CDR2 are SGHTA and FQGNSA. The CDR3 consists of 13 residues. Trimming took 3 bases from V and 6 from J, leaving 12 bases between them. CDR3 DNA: TGTGCCAGCAGCTTGGTTCAGGGGGGCGAGCAGTACTTC. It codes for CASSLVQGGEQYF.

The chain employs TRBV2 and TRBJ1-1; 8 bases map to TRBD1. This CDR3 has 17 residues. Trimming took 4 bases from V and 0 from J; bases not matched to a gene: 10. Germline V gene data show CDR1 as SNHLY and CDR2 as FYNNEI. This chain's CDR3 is CASSAQGARLMNTEAFF. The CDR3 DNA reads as TGTGCCAGCAGTGCCCAGGGGGCCCGTCTTATGAACACTGAAGCTTTCTTT.

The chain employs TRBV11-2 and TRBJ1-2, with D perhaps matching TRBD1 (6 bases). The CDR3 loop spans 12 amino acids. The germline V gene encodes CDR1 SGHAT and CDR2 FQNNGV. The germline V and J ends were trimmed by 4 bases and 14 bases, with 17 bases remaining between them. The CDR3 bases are TGTGCCAGCAGCTCCCTCTCAGGGGCCGCAACCTTC. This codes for CASSSLSGAATF.

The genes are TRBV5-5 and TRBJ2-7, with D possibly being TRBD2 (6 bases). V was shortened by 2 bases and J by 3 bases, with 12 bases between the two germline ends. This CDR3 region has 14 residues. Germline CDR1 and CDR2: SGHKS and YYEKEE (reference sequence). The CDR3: CASSFGGSLYEQYF. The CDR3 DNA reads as TGTGCCAGCAGCTTTGGGGGGTCCCTCTACGAGCAGTACTTC. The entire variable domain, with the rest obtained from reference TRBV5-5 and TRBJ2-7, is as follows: DAGVTQSPTHLIKTRGQQVTLRCSPISGHKSVSWYQQVLGQGPQFIFQYYEKEERGRGNFPDRFSARQFPNYSSELNVNALLLGDSALYLCASSFGGSLYEQYFGPGTRLTVT.

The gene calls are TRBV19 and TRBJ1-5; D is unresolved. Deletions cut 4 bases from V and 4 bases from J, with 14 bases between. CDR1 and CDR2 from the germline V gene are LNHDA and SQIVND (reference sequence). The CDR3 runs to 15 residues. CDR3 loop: CASSRGQTKNQPQHF. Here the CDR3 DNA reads TGTGCCAGTAGTAGAGGGCAGACGAAGAATCAGCCCCAGCATTTT.

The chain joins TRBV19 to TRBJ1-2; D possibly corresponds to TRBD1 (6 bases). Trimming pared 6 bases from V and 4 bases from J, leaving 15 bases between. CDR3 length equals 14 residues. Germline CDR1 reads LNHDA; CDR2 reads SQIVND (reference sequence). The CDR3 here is CASRVFTGSYGYTF. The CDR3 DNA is TGTGCCAGTAGGGTTTTCACAGGGTCCTATGGCTACACCTTC.

The CDR3 region has the DNA TGCGCCAGCAGCCAAGGAGGGTCTTCTGGAAACACCATATATTTT. As protein: CASSQGGSSGNTIYF. The chain couples TRBV4-3 to TRBJ1-3; D gene uncertain. CDR3 length: 15 residues. The V end lost 1 base, the J end lost 1 base, and 8 bases lay between the germline ends. Germline lookup yields CDR1 LGHNA and CDR2 YSLEER.

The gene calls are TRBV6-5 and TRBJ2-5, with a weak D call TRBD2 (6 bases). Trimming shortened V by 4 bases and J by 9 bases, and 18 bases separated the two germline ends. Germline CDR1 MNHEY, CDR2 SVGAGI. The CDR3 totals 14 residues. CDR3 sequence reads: CASSLDGTAPSQYF. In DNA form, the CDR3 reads TGTGCCAGCAGTTTAGACGGGACTGCTCCCTCCCAGTACTTC.

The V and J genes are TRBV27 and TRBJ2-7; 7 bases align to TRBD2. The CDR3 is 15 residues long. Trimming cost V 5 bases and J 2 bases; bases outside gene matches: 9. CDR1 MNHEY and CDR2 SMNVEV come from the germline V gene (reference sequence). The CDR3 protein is CASSLREGRAYEQYF. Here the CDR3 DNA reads TGTGCCAGCAGTCTCAGGGAGGGAAGGGCCTACGAGCAGTACTTC.

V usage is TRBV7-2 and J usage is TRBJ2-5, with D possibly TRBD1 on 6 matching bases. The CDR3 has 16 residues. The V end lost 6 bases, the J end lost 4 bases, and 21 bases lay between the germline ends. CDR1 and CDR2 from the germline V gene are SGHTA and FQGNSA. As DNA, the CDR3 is TGTGCCAGCAGTTCCAACCCTACAGGGTATAGAGAGACCCAGTACTTC. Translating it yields CASSSNPTGYRETQYF.

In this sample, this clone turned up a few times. For the CDR3, the DNA is TGTGCCAGCAGTGAAACGGGGGAGGGGTACTATGGCTACACCTTC. It is translated as CASSETGEGYYGYTF. The rearrangement uses TRBV2 and TRBJ1-2, with D perhaps TRBD1 (5 bases). V lost 2 bases, J lost 3 bases, and 13 bases lay in between. Germline loops: CDR1 SNHLY, CDR2 FYNNEI. The CDR3 loop spans 15 amino acids.

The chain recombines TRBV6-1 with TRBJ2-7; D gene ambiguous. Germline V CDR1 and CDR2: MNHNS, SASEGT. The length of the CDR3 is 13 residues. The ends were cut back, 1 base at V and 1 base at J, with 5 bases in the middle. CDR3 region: CASSEGMSYEQYF. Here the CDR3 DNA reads TGTGCCAGCAGTGAAGGTATGTCCTACGAGCAGTACTTC.

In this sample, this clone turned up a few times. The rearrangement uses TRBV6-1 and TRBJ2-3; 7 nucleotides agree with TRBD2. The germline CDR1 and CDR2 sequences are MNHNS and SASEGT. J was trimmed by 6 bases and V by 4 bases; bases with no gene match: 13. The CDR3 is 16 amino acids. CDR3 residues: CASSVGYSGVWDTQYF. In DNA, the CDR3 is TGTGCCAGCAGTGTGGGTTACAGCGGGGTTTGGGATACGCAGTATTTT.

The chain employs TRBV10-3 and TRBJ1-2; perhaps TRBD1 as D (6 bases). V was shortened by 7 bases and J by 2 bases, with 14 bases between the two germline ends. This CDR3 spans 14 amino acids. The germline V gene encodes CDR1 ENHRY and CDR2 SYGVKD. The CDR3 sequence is CAITSRQENYGYTF. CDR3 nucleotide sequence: TGTGCCATCACCTCAAGACAGGAAAACTATGGCTACACCTTC.

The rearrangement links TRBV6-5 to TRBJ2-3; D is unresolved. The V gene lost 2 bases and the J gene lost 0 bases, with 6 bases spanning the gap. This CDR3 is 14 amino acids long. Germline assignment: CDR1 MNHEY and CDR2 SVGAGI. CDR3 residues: CASSYHSSTDTQYF. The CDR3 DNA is TGTGCCAGCAGTTACCACAGTAGCACAGATACGCAGTATTTT.

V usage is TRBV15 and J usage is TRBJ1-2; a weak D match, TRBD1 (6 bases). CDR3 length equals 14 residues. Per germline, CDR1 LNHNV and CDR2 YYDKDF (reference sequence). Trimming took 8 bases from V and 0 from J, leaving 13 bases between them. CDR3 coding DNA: TGTGCCACCTCGAGGGACAAAACTAACTATGGCTACACCTTC. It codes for CATSRDKTNYGYTF.